These 9 T cell receptor beta chains share one sample of origin, sequenced in a study of T cell responses to AZD1222 COVID-19 vaccine. Assay used: immunoSEQ multiplex PCR; TCRdb lists only in-frame clones, some missing. The repertoire holds under 95,000 clones, with roughly 89% as singletons. The sequencing here drew on peripheral blood, taken on day 0 of AZD1222 vaccination. These receptors were taken from an adult in good health.

The gene calls are TRBV7-8 and TRBJ1-5; weak D call: TRBD1 (5 bases). The V end was cut by 4 bases, the J end by 4 bases, with 17 bases between. The CDR3 is 16 amino acids. Germline V CDR1 and CDR2: SGHVS, FQNEAQ. The CDR3 spells CASSSAGGITNQPQHF. Written as DNA, the CDR3 is TGTGCCAGCAGCTCAGCCGGGGGGATAACGAATCAGCCCCAGCATTTT. The full variable domain, completed using reference TRBV7-8 and TRBJ1-5, is GAGVSQSPRYKVAKRGQDVALRCDPISGHVSLFWYQQALGQGPEFLTYFQNEAQLDKSGLPSDRFFAERPEGSVSTLKIQRTQQEDSAVYLCASSSAGGITNQPQHFGDGTRLSIL.

This clone was observed a few times. The chain joins TRBV19 to TRBJ2-7; TRBD2 is a possible D gene (5 bases). Germline assignment: CDR1 LNHDA and CDR2 SQIVND (reference sequence). This CDR3 region has 12 residues. Trimming stripped 3 bases from V and 6 bases from J, with 9 bases between. The CDR3 sequence: CASSIGGREQYF. The CDR3 nucleotides are TGTGCCAGTAGTATCGGAGGTCGCGAGCAGTACTTC.

This chain links TRBV19 with TRBJ2-5, with D hard to call. CDR3 length equals 13 residues. Germline-derived CDR1 and CDR2 are LNHDA and SQIVND (reference sequence). V was trimmed by 1 base and J by 2 bases, leaving 5 bases between them. CDR3 sequence: CASSIGNQETQYF. Written as DNA, the CDR3 is TGTGCCAGTAGTATAGGGAATCAAGAGACCCAGTACTTC.

V and J are TRBV27 and TRBJ2-7; 8 bases map to TRBD2. Germline CDR1 reads MNHEY; CDR2 reads SMNVEV (reference sequence). Trimming took 6 bases from V and 7 from J; bases not matched to a gene: 17. This CDR3 contains 16 residues. For the CDR3, the DNA is TGTGCCAGCAGGCGGTCCTTAGCGGGAAGTCCGGAAGAGCAGTACTTC. Protein: CASRRSLAGSPEEQYF.

This clone was seen only once. The chain joins TRBV5-1 to TRBJ1-2; no clear D. Germline lookup yields CDR1 SGHRS and CDR2 YFSETQ. Trimming took 1 base from V and 4 from J, leaving 11 bases between them. The CDR3 is 14 amino acids. DNA of the CDR3: TGCGCCAGCAGCTTGATCGAGACGGGCTATGGCTACACCTTC. Protein: CASSLIETGYGYTF.

The rearrangement joins TRBV18 to TRBJ1-2; D is ambiguous. Germline V gene sequence: CDR1 KGHSH, CDR2 LQKENI. The CDR3 is 16 amino acids. V was trimmed by 3 bases and J by 0 bases, leaving 14 bases between them. DNA for the CDR3: TGTGCCAGCTCACCCCAGAGAGGAACAGCTAACTATGGCTACACCTTC. Translated, it gives CASSPQRGTANYGYTF.

J is TRBJ2-5 and V is TRBV19; TRBD1 matches 7 bases. CDR3 length: 14 residues. Germline V gene lookup returns CDR1 LNHDA and CDR2 SQIVND (reference sequence). V gave up 8 bases and J gave up 5 bases; unmatched junction bases: 11. The CDR3 reads CASSSGGAGETQYF. CDR3 DNA sequence: TGTGCCAGTTCTTCAGGGGGTGCTGGGGAGACCCAGTACTTC.

For this clone: Other DNA sequences in this sample translate to the same CDR3. The J gene is TRBJ2-6, the V gene TRBV30; TRBD1 might be the D (7 bases). V lost 2 bases, J lost 3 bases, and 8 bases lay in between. The CDR3 totals 14 residues. Germline values: CDR1 GTSNPN, CDR2 SVGIG (reference sequence). The CDR3 protein is CAWSQGGGANVLTF. Here the CDR3 DNA reads TGTGCCTGGAGTCAGGGGGGTGGGGCCAACGTCCTGACTTTC. Filled out from reference TRBV30 and TRBJ2-6, the complete variable domain reads SQTIHQWPATLVQPVGSPLSLECTVEGTSNPNLYWYRQAAGRGLQLLFYSVGIGQISSEVPQNLSASRPQDRQFILSSKKLLLSDSGFYLCAWSQGGGANVLTFGAGSRLTVL.

CDR3 protein: CASSKSGTDLRAFF. The CDR3 DNA is TGTGCCAGTAGTAAGTCCGGGACAGACTTGAGAGCTTTCTTT. The chain has TRBV19 and TRBJ1-1; 7 nucleotides line up with TRBD1. The CDR3 totals 14 residues. CDR1 and CDR2 (germline): LNHDA, SQIVND (reference sequence). After removal of 4 bases from V and 10 bases from J, the junction contained 12 bases not matched to a gene.